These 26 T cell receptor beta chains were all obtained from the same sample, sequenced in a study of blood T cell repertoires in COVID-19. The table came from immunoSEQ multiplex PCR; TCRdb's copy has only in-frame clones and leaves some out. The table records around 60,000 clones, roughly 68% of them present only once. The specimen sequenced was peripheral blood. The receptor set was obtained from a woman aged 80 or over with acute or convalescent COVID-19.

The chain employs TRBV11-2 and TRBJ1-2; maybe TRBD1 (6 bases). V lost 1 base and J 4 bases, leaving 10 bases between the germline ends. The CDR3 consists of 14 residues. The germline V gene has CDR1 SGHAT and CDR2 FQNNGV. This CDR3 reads CASSLGAGAYGYTF. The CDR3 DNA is TGTGCCAGCAGCTTAGGTGCAGGGGCCTATGGCTACACCTTC. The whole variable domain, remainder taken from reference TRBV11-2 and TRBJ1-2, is EAGVAQSPRYKIIEKRQSVAFWCNPISGHATLYWYQQILGQGPKLLIQFQNNGVVDDSQLPKDRFSAERLKGVDSTLKIQPAKLEDSAVYLCASSLGAGAYGYTFGSGTRLTVV.

The CDR3 nucleotides are TGTGCCAGCAGCTATACAGGGAACACTGAAGCTTTCTTT. The encoded protein is CASSYTGNTEAFF. The J gene is TRBJ1-1, the V gene TRBV11-2, with D perhaps TRBD1 (5 bases). With 4 bases removed from V and 1 base from J, the gap between germline ends came to 7 bases. CDR3 length equals 13 residues. Per germline, CDR1 SGHAT and CDR2 FQNNGV. Drawing the rest from reference TRBV11-2 and TRBJ1-1, the complete variable domain is EAGVAQSPRYKIIEKRQSVAFWCNPISGHATLYWYQQILGQGPKLLIQFQNNGVVDDSQLPKDRFSAERLKGVDSTLKIQPAKLEDSAVYLCASSYTGNTEAFFGQGTRLTVV.

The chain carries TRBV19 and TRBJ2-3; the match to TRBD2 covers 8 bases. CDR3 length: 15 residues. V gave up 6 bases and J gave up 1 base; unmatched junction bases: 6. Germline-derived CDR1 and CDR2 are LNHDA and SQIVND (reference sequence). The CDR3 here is CASRGVAGRTDTQYF. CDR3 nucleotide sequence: TGTGCCAGTAGGGGGGTAGCGGGACGCACAGATACGCAGTATTTT.

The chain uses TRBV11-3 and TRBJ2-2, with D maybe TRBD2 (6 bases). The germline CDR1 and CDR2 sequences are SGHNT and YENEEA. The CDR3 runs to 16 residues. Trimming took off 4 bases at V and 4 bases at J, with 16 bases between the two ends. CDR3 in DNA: TGTGCCAGCAGCTGGAGGGTGGCCGGGTCCACCGGGGAGCTGTTTTTT. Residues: CASSWRVAGSTGELFF.

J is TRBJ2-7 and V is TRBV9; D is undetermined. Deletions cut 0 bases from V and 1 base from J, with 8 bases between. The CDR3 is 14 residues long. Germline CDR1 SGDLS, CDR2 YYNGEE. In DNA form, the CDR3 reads TGTGCCAGCAGCGTAGGCGTCTCGTCCTACGAGCAGTACTTC. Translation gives CASSVGVSSYEQYF.

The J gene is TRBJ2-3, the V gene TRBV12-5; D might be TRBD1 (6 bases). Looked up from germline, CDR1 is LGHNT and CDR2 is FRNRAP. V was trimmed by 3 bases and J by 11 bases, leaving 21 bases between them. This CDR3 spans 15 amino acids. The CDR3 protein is CASGLGLGRQVEQYF. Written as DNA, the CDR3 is TGTGCTAGTGGTTTAGGACTGGGCCGACAGGTGGAGCAGTATTTT.

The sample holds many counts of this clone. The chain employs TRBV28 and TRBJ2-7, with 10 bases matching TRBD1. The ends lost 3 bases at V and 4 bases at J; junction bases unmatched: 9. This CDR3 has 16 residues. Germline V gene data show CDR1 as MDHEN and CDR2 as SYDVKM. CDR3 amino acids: CASSFRDRGIGYEQYF. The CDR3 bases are TGTGCCAGCAGTTTCAGGGACAGGGGAATAGGGTACGAGCAGTACTTC.

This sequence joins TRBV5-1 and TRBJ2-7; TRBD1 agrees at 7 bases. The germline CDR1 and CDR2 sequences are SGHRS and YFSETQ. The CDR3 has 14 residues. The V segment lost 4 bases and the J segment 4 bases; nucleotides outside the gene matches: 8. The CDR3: CASSAPGQIYEQYF. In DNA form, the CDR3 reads TGCGCCAGCAGCGCACCGGGACAGATTTACGAGCAGTACTTC.

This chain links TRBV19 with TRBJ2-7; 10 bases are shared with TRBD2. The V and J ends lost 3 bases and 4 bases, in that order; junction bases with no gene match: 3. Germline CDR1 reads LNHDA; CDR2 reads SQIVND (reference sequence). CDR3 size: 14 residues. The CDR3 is CASSIGTSAYEQYF. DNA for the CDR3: TGTGCCAGTAGTATTGGGACTAGCGCGTACGAGCAGTACTTC.

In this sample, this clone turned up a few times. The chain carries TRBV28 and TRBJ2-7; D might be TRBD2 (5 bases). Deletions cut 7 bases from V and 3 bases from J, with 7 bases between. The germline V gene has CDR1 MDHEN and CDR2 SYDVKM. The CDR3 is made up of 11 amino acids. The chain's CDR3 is CASTGVYEQYF. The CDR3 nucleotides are TGTGCCAGCACCGGGGTCTACGAGCAGTACTTC.

CDR3 sequence: CASSLRGDGSADTQYF. In DNA, the CDR3 is TGTGCCAGCAGCTTAAGAGGCGACGGGAGTGCAGATACGCAGTATTTT. The chain is built from TRBV9 and TRBJ2-3; TRBD2 might be the D (6 bases). V dropped 4 bases and J dropped 4 bases, with 19 bases sitting between them. The CDR3 runs 16 residues. Looked up from germline, CDR1 is SGDLS and CDR2 is YYNGEE.

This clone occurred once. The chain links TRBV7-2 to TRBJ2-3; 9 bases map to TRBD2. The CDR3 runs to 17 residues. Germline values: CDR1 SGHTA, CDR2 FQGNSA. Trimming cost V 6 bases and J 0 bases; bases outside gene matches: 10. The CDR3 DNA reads TGTGCCAGCAGACCGCGAGGACTAGCGACTAGCACAGATACGCAGTATTTT. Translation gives CASRPRGLATSTDTQYF.

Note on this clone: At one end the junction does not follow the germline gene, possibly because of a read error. CDR3 in DNA: TGTGCCGGCAGGGGACAGGGGGTCACTGAAGCTTTCTTT. Its translation is CAGRGQGVTEAFF. This rearrangement joins TRBV12-3 or TRBV12-4 to TRBJ1-1; TRBD1 matches 11 bases. This CDR3 comprises 13 residues.

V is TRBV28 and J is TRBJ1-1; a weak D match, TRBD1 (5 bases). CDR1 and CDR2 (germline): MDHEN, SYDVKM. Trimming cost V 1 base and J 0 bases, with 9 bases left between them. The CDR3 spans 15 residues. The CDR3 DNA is TGTGCCAGCAGTTTATATAGGGGAATGAACACTGAAGCTTTCTTT. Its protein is CASSLYRGMNTEAFF.

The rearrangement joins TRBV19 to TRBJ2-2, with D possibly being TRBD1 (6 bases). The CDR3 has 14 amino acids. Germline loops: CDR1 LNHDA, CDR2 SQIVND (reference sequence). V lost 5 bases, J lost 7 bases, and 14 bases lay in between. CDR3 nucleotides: TGTGCCAGTAGTTCTCAGGGGCGCCGCGGGGAGCTGTTTTTT. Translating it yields CASSSQGRRGELFF.

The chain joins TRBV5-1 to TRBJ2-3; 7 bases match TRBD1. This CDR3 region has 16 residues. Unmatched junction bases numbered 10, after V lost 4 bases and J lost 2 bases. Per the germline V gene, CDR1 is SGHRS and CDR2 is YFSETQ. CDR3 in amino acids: CASSQRGLRSTDTQYF. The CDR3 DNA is TGCGCCAGCAGCCAAAGGGGGCTCAGGTCCACAGATACGCAGTATTTT.

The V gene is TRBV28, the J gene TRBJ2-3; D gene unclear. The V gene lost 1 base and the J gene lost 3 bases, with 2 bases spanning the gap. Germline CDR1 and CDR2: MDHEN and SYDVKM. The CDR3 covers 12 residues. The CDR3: CASSLSTDTQYF. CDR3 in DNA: TGTGCCAGCAGTTTATCTACAGATACGCAGTATTTT.

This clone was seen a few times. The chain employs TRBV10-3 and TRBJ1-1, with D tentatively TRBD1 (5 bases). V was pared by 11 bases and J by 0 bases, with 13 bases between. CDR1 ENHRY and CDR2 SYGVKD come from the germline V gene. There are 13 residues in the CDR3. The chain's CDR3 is CAVRQTLNTEAFF. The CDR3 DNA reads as TGTGCCGTCCGACAGACCCTGAACACTGAAGCTTTCTTT.

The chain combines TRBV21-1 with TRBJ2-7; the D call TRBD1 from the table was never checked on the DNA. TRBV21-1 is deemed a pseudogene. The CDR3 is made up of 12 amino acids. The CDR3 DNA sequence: TGTGCCAGTGAGACAGCTTCCTACGAGCAGTACTTC. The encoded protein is CASETASYEQYF.

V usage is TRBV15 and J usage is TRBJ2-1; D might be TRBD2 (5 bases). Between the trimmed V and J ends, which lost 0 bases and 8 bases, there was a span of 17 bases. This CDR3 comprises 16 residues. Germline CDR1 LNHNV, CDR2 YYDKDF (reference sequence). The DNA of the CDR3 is TGTGCCACCAGCAGAGAAGAGGTCGGGATTGGACATGAGCAGTTCTTC. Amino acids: CATSREEVGIGHEQFF.

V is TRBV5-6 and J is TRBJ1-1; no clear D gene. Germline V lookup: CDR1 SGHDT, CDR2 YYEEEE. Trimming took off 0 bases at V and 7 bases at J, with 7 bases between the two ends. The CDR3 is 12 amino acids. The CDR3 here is CASSLVSVEAFF. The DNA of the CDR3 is TGTGCCAGCAGCTTGGTGTCAGTTGAAGCTTTCTTT.

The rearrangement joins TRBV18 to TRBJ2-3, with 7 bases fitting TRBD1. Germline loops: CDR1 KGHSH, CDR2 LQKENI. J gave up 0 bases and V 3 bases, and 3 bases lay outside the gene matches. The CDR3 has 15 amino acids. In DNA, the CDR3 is TGTGCCAGCTCACCCCTGACAGGGAGCACAGATACGCAGTATTTT. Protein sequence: CASSPLTGSTDTQYF.

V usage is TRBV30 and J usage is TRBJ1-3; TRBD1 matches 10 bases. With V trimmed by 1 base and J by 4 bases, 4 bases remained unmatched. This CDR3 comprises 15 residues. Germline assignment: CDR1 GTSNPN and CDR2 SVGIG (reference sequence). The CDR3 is CAWSEWTGGGNTIYF. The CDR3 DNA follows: TGTGCCTGGAGTGAGTGGACAGGGGGAGGAAACACCATATATTTT.

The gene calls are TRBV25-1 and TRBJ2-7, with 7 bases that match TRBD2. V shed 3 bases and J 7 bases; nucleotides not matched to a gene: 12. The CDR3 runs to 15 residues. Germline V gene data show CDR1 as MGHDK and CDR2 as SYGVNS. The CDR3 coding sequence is TGTGCCAGCAGTGATTCTGGACGGGGGGTCAGGGAGCAGTACTTC. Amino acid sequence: CASSDSGRGVREQYF.

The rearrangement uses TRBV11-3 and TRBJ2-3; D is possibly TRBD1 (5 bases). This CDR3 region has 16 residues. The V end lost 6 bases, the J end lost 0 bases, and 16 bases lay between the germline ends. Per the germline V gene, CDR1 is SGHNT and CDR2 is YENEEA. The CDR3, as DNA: TGTGCCAGCAGTTCCAGCAGGGAAACTAGCACAGATACGCAGTATTTT. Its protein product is CASSSSRETSTDTQYF.

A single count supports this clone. CDR3 DNA: TGTGCCAGCAGCCACCCGGGACTAGCTATCTACGAGCAGTACTTC. It translates to CASSHPGLAIYEQYF. This chain links TRBV7-9 with TRBJ2-7; TRBD2 matches at 9 bases. Per germline, CDR1 SEHNR and CDR2 FQNEAQ (reference sequence). Trimming removed 5 bases from V and 3 bases from J; junction bases left unmatched: 8. The CDR3 runs to 15 residues.